Listed here is a single TCR beta chain. Its antigen is undetermined. Germline CDR1 SGHVS, CDR2 FQNEAQ. V lost 3 bases, J lost 3 bases, and 8 bases lay in between. CDR3 length: 13 amino acids. The data derive from a study of T cell responses to AZD1222 COVID-19 vaccine. Study conclusions and caveats: Repertoires were obtained only post-peak T cell response. Regions 160-218 and 743-854 held dominance among vaccine-associated CD4 TCRs, which spanned spike.

The table came from immunoSEQ multiplex PCR; TCRdb's copy has only in-frame clones and leaves some out. This sample carries over 100,000 clones, 70% to 90% of them seen once, and the ten largest clones take roughly 8.4%. The TCR comes from an adult in good health. The material sequenced was peripheral blood, taken on day 0 of AZD1222 vaccination. The chain links TRBV7-8 to TRBJ1-2, with D unresolved. The CDR3 DNA is TGTGCCAGCAGCTTGTTCCAGGACTATGGCTACACCTTC. As protein: CASSLFQDYGYTF.